The source of this T cell receptor beta chain is a study of cytomegalovirus exposure and HLA in healthy donors. For the study at large: Roughly 85 million unique TCRs from HLA-typed donors made up an early data release. Membership in the Caucasian-associated ancestry cluster was found for about four fifths of 398 genotyped donors. Study outcomes and limitations: Confirmation in vitro established that a few CMV-associated chains were specific for CMV antigens. The study carried out a later analysis of TCR beta sequences. It associated around 17,000 of them with specific HLA alleles at a false discovery rate of 0.05.

Vbeta (60) and Jbeta (13) primers were used in the PCR. Libraries were prepared by immunoSEQ multiplex PCR; TCRdb keeps only in-frame clonotypes and omits some of them. The data hold tens of thousands of clones, with about 72% observed a single time. On this clone itself: Its antigen remains unidentified.

Germline CDR1 is SGDLS and CDR2 is YYNGEE. The CDR3 spans 14 residues. J lost 7 bases, V lost 4 bases, and 6 bases had no gene match. The chain has TRBV9 and TRBJ2-1, with TRBD1 matching over 9 bases. The specimen sequenced was PBMCs. The receptor's source is a man under 40 in good health and CMV-seronegative. CDR3 sequence (DNA): TGTGCCAGCAGCCCCCGGGACAGGGCAAATGAGCAGTTCTTC. This translates into CASSPRDRANEQFF.